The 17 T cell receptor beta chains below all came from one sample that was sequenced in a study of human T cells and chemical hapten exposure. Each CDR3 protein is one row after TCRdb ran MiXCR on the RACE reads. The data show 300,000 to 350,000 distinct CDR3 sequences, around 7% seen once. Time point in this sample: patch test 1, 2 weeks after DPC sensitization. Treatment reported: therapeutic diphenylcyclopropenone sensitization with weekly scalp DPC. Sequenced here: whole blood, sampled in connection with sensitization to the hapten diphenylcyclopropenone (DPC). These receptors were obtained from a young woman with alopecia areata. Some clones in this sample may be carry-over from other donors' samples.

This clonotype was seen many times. Here the CDR3 DNA reads TGCGCCAGCAGCTTGAGTGGACAAAACTACGAGCAGTACTTC. The encoded protein is CASSLSGQNYEQYF. This chain joins TRBV5-1 and TRBJ2-7; maybe TRBD1 (5 bases). Germline CDR1 is SGHRS and CDR2 is YFSETQ. V was shortened by 1 base and J by 3 bases, with 11 bases between the two germline ends. The CDR3 covers 14 residues.

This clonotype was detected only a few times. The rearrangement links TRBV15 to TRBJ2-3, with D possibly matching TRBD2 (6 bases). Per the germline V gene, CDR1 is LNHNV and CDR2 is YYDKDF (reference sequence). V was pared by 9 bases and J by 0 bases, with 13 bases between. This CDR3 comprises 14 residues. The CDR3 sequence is CATRGAGSTDTQYF. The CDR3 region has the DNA TGTGCCACGAGAGGGGCGGGGAGCACAGATACGCAGTATTTT.

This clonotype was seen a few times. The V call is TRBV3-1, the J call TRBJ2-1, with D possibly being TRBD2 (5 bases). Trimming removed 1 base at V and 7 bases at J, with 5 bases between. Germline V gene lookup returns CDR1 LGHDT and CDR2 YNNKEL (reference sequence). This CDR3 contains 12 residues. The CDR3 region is CASSQVANEQFF. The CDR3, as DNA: TGTGCCAGCAGCCAAGTAGCGAATGAGCAGTTCTTC.

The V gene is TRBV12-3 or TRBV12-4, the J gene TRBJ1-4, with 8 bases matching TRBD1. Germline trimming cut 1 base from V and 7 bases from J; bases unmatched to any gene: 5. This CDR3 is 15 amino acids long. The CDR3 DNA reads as TGTGCCAGCAGTTTAGGTCAGGGGGCGAGTGAAAAACTGTTTTTT. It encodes CASSLGQGASEKLFF.

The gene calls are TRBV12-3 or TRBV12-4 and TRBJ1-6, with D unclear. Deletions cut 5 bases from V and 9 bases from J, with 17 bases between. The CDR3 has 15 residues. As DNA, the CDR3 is TGTGCCAGCAGTCGCAGTGGGGTAAATGGTTCACCCCTCCACTTT. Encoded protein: CASSRSGVNGSPLHF.

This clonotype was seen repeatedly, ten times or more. CDR3 in DNA: TGTGCCAGCGGACTCCTAGCGGGGGGGAGTTTCGATACGCAGTATTTT. As protein: CASGLLAGGSFDTQYF. The J gene is TRBJ2-3, the V gene TRBV7-9; 12 bases line up with TRBD2. Germline V gene sequence: CDR1 SEHNR, CDR2 FQNEAQ (reference sequence). The V and J ends lost 8 bases and 6 bases, in that order; junction bases with no gene match: 12. This CDR3 region has 16 residues.

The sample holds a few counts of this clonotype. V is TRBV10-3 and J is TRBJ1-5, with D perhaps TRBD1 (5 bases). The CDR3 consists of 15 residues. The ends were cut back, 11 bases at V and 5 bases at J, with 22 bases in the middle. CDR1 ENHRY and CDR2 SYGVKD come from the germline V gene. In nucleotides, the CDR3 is TGTGCCTCGAAGCGCGGGGCCACTCCCGATCAGCCCCAGCATTTT. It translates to CASKRGATPDQPQHF.

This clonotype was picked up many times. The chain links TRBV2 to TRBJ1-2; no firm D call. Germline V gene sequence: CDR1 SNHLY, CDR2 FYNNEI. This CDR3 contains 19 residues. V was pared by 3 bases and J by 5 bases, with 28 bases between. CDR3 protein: CASSDSYYTRRFFTYGYTF. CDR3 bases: TGTGCCAGCAGTGACTCATACTACACGAGGCGGTTTTTCACATATGGCTACACCTTC.

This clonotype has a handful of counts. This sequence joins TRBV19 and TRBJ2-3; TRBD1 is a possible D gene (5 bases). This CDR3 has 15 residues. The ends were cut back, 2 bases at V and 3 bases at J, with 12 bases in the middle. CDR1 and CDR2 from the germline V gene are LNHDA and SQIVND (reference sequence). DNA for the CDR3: TGTGCCAGTAGTATACAGGGCTATAGGACAGATACGCAGTATTTT. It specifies CASSIQGYRTDTQYF.

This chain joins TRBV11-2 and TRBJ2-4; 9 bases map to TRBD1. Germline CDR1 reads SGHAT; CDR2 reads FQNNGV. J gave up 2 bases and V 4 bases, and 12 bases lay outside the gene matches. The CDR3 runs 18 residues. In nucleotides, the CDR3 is TGTGCCAGCAGCTGGGCCTGGACAGGGGATCGATCCAAAAACATTCAGTACTTC. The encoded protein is CASSWAWTGDRSKNIQYF.

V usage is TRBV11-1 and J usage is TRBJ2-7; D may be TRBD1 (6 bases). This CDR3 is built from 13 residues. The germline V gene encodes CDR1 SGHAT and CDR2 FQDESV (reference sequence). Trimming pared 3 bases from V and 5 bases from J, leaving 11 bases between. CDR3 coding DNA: TGTGCCAGCAGCTTTTTGGGGGCCGACGAGCAGTACTTC. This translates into CASSFLGADEQYF. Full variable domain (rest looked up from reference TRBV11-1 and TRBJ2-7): EAEVAQSPRYKITEKSQAVAFWCDPISGHATLYWYRQILGQGPELLVQFQDESVVDDSQLPKDRFSAERLKGVDSTLKIQPAELGDSAMYLCASSFLGADEQYFGPGTRLTVT.

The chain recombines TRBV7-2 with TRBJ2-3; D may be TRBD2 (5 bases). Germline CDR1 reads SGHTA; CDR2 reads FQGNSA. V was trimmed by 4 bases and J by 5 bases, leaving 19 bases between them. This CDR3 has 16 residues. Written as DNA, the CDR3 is TGTGCCAGCAGCTCCCTCATGCGGGCCGAGCTAGATACGCAGTATTTT. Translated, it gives CASSSLMRAELDTQYF.

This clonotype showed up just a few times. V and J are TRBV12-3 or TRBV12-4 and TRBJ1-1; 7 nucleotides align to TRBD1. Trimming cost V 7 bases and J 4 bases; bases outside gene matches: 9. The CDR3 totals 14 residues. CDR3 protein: CASTWTGRGTEAFF. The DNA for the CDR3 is TGTGCCAGCACCTGGACAGGACGGGGCACTGAAGCTTTCTTT.

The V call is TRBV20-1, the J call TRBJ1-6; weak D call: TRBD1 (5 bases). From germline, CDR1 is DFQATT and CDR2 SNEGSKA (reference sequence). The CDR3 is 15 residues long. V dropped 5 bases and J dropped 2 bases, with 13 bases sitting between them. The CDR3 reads CSAALRGPYNSPLHF. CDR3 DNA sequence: TGCAGTGCTGCTTTGAGGGGACCCTATAATTCACCCCTCCACTTT.

In DNA, the CDR3 is TGTGCCAGCAGCTTAGAACTGAGGGCTGAAGCTTTCTTT. Translated: CASSLELRAEAFF. J is TRBJ1-1 and V is TRBV11-2; D is unclear. The CDR3 sequence is 13 residues long. V dropped 0 bases and J dropped 6 bases, with 8 bases sitting between them. In germline, CDR1 is SGHAT, CDR2 FQNNGV.

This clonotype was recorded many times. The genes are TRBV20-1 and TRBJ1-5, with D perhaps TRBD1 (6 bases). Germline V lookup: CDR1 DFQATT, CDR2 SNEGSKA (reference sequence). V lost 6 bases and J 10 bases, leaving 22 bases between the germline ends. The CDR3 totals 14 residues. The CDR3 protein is CSASTGYNQYPQHF. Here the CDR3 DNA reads TGCAGTGCATCCACAGGGTACAATCAGTACCCCCAGCATTTT.

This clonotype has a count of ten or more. The CDR3 nucleotides are TGTGCCAGCAGCCCAAAGATACGGTCAGGGGCCAACGTCCTGACTTTC. Translation gives CASSPKIRSGANVLTF. The gene calls are TRBV7-2 and TRBJ2-6; D uncertain. V was cut by 5 bases and J by 4 bases, with 15 bases left in between. Germline V lookup: CDR1 SGHTA, CDR2 FQGNSA. The CDR3 spans 16 residues.